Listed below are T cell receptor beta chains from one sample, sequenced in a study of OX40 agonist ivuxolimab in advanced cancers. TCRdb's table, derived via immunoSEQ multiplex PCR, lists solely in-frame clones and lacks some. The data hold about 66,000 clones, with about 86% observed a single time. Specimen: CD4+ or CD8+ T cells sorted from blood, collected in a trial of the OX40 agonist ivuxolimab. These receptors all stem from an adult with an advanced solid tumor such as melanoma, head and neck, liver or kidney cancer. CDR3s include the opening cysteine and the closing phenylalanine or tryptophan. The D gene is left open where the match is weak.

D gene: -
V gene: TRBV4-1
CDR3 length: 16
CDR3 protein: CASSQVGGQRSYEQYF

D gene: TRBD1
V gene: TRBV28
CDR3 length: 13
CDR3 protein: CASTTGDEETQYF

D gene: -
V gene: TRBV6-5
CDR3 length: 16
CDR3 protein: CASSYSGTWGTAEAFF

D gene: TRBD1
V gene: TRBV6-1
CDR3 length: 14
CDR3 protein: CASSSGRTGRGYTF

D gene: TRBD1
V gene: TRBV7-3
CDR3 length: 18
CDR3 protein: CASRLPEPTGGGGNTIYF

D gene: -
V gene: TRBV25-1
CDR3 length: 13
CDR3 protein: CASSLSGANVLTF

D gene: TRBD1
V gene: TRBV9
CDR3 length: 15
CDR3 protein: CASSAGDRENTEAFF

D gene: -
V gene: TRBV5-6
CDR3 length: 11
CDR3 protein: CASSYRFTQYF

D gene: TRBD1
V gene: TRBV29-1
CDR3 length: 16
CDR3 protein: CSVVGTGGLDGNTIYF

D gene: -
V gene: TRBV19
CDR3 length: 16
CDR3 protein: CASSSRGAPAGNEQFF

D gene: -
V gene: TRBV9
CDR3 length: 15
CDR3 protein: CASSLFGQQGNTIYF

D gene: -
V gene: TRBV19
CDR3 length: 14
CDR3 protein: CASSIGQVYQPQHF

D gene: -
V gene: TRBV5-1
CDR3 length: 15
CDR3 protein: CASSLPGGGTDTQYF

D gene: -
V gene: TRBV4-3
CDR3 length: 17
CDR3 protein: CASSQDRVLGERQPQHF

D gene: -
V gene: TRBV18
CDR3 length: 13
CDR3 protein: CASRNLDTGELFF

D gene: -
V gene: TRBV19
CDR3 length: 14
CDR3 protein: CASSMGFQAVEQFF

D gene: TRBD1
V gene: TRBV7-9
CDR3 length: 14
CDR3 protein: CASSPTGDGNTIYF

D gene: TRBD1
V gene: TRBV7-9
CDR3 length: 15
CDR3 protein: CASSLGDRAYTEAFF

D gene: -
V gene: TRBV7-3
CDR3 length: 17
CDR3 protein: CASSLAGAGSVNTEAFF

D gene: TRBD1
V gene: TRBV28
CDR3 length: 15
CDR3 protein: CASSSGQPLNQPQHF

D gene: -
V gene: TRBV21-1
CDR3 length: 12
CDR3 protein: CASSETGVTIYF

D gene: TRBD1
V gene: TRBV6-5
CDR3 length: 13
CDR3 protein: CASQLTGALEQYF

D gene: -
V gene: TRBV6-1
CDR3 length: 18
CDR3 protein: CASSERGGGDTTKNIQYF

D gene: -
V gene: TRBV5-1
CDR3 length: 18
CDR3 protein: CASSLSLLPGGATDTQYF

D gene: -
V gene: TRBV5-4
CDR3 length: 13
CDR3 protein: CASSSKGPYEQYF

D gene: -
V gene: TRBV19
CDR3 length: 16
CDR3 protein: CASSIASRGMNTEAFF

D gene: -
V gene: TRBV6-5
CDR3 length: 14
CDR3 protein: CASRGEGWVSEAFF

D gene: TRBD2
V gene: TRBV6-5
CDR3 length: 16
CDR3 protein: CASSYRPLGTSGGLYF

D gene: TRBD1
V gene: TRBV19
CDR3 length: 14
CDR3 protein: CASRRTGGDYEQYF

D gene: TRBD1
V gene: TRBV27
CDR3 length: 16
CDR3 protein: CASSLTNLRQGETQYF

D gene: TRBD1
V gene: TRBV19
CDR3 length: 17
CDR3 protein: CASSTPPGTGGSQPQHF

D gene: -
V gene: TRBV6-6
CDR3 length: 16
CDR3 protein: CASSSSGTASGNTIYF

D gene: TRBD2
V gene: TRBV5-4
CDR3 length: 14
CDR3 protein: CASSSGLGADTQYF

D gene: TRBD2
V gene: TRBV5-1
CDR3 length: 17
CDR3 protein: CASSPTPGLAGHNGQFF

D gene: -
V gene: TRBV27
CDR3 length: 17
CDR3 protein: CASSSPRGGALQETQYF

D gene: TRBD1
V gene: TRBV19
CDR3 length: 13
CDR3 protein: CASSFPRTGLTYF

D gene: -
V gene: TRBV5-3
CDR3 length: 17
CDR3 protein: CARSFSGALFHYTEAFF

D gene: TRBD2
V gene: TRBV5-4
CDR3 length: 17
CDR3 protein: CASSRPTSGGATDTQYF

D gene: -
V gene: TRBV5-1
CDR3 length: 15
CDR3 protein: CASSGGGSSGNTIYF

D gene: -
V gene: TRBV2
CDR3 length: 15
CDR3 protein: CASSPFGMANEKLFF

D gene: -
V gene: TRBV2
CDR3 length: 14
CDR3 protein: CASSDIGINQPQHF

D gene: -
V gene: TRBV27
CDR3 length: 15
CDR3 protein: CATGGITTSTDTQYF

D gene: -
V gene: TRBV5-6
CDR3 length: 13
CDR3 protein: CASSRRSNYGYTF

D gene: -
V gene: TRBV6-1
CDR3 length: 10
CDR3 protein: CASSAISLHF

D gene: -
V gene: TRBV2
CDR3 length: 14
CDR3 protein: CASSAGPNGNTIYF

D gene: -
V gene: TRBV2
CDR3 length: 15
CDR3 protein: CASSETSYSNQPQHF

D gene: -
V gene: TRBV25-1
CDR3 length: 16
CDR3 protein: CASSEYGAGMNTEAFF

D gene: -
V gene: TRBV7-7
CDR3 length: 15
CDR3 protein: CASSLRQGSGNTIYF

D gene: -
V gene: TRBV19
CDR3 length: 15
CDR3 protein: CASSIVSIAKNIQYF

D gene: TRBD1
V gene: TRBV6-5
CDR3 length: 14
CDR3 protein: CASRRDRAGNIQYF

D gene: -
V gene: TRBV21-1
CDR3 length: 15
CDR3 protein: CASSPRTEMNTEAFF

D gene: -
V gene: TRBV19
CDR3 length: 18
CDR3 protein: CASSIISVGVAAKNIQYF

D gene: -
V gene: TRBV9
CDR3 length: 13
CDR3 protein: CASSVRMNTEAFF

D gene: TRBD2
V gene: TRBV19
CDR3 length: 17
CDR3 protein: CASSMTSGGPSTDTQYF

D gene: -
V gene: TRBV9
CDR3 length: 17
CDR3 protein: CASSVGGGGGNTDTQYF